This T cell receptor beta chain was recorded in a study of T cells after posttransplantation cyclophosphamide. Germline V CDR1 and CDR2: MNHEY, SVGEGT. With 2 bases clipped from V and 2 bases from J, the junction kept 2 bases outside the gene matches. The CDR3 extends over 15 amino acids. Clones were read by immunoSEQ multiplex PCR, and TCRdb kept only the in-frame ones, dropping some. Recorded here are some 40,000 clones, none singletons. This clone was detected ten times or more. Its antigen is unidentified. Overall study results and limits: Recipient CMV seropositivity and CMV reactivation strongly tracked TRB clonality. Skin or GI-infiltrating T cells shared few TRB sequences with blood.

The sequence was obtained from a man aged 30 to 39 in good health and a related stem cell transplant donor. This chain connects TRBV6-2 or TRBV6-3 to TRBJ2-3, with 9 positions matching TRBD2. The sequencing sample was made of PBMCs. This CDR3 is CASSYGTSITDTQYF. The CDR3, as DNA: TGTGCCAGCAGTTACGGGACTAGCATCACAGATACGCAGTATTTT.